The rows below give T cell receptor beta chains drawn from one sample of a study of shared clonotypes between healthy human individuals. TCRdb keeps only in-frame clones here, not all; method: immunoSEQ multiplex PCR. The sample contains some 2 million clones, about 95% of which appear only once. Sequenced: naive CD8+ T cells sorted from blood. Receptors were obtained from a man between 18 and 35 years old in good health. Both conserved end residues are part of each CDR3. D genes are given only for firm matches. Size is omitted from some rows. Given values are once, few, many or a class for expanded clones.

NA	TRBV27	TRBD2	TRBJ2-3	CASSIRTSGGTDTQYF	TGTGCCAGCAGTATAAGGACTAGCGGGGGCACAGATACGCAGTATTTT
NA	TRBV28	TRBD2	TRBJ2-2	CASSLKGPWGGGELFF	TGTGCCAGCAGTTTGAAGGGACCCTGGGGGGGCGGGGAGCTGTTTTTT
once	TRBV28	TRBD1	TRBJ1-2	CATQDRGGYGYTF	TGTGCCACTCAGGACAGGGGTGGCTATGGCTACACCTTC
NA	TRBV27	NA	TRBJ2-7	CASSLQVPPYEQYF	TGTGCCAGCAGCCTACAGGTTCCACCCTACGAGCAGTACTTC
NA	TRBV5-4	NA	TRBJ2-7	CASSLEAGHEQYF	TGTGCCAGCAGCCTGGAAGCAGGGCACGAGCAGTACTTC
NA	TRBV28	TRBD2	TRBJ2-7	CASSFSGGTYEQYF	TGTGCCAGCAGTTTTAGCGGGGGGACCTACGAGCAGTACTTC
NA	TRBV19	TRBD1	TRBJ1-6	CARRRGTGASPLHF	TGTGCCCGGCGGCGGGGGACAGGGGCTTCACCCCTCCACTTT
NA	TRBV25-1	TRBD1	TRBJ1-3	CAVDREGTIYF	TGTGCCGTCGACAGGGAGGGCACCATATATTTT
NA	TRBV10-1	NA	TRBJ2-1	CASSDVGAHEQFF	TGCGCCAGCAGTGATGTGGGCGCCCATGAGCAGTTCTTC
NA	TRBV5-6	NA	TRBJ1-1	CASSFWGGMNTEAFF	TGTGCCAGCAGCTTTTGGGGGGGCATGAACACTGAAGCTTTCTTT
NA	TRBV5-1	NA	TRBJ2-1	CASSFSGGEQFF	TGCGCCAGCAGCTTTTCCGGGGGTGAGCAGTTCTTC
few	TRBV7-9	TRBD1	TRBJ2-7	CASSSMTGGYEQYF	TGTGCCAGCAGCTCGATGACAGGGGGCTACGAGCAGTACTTC
NA	TRBV5-8	TRBD1	TRBJ2-2	CASEKGQPLSNTGELFF	TGTGCCAGCGAGAAGGGACAGCCCTTATCGAACACCGGGGAGCTGTTTTTT
NA	TRBV4-2	TRBD2	TRBJ2-7	CASSQENSGNFYEQYF	TGTGCCAGCAGCCAAGAAAATAGCGGGAACTTCTACGAGCAGTACTTC
NA	TRBV19	NA	TRBJ1-3	CASSPFISGNTIYF	TGTGCCAGTAGCCCCTTCATCTCTGGAAACACCATATATTTT
few	TRBV2	NA	TRBJ2-4	CASSAGGAKNIQYF	TGTGCCAGCAGTGCTGGTGGAGCCAAAAACATTCAGTACTTC
NA	TRBV7-8	NA	TRBJ2-3	CASSLMPETDTQYF	TGTGCCAGCAGCTTAATGCCAGAGACAGATACGCAGTATTTT
NA	TRBV7-8	TRBD2	TRBJ2-3	CASSLFRTSGEVSDTQYF	TGTGCCAGCAGCTTATTCCGGACTAGCGGGGAGGTCTCAGATACGCAGTATTTT
NA	TRBV7-8	NA	TRBJ1-1	CASRGPTPEAFF	TGTGCCAGCAGGGGACCGACACCTGAAGCTTTCTTT
NA	TRBV28	TRBD1	TRBJ1-4	CASSPPGGAHEKLFF	TGTGCCAGCAGTCCACCAGGGGGCGCTCATGAAAAACTGTTTTTT
once	TRBV6-1	TRBD1	TRBJ1-4	CASSGYYEGDRGYEKLFF	TGTGCCAGCAGTGGATATTACGAGGGGGACAGGGGCTACGAAAAACTGTTTTTT
NA	TRBV7-9	TRBD1	TRBJ1-1	CASQGARTEAFF	TGTGCCAGCCAGGGGGCGCGCACTGAAGCTTTCTTT
NA	TRBV28	NA	TRBJ1-3	CASSLPAEGSGNTIYF	TGTGCCAGCAGTTTACCCGCCGAGGGTTCTGGAAACACCATATATTTT
NA	TRBV27	NA	TRBJ2-7	CASSLSGGQVAYEQYF	TGTGCCAGCAGTTTAAGCGGGGGACAGGTAGCCTACGAGCAGTACTTC
NA	TRBV7-2	NA	TRBJ2-7	CASSLTGFPRYEQYF	TGTGCCAGCAGCTTAACAGGGTTTCCGAGGTACGAGCAGTACTTC
NA	TRBV6-5	TRBD2	TRBJ2-1	CASTPGGRFHNEQFF	TGTGCCAGCACCCCGGGGGGGAGGTTCCACAATGAGCAGTTCTTC
few	TRBV5-4	NA	TRBJ2-7	CASSPDNSYEQYF	TGTGCCAGCAGCCCAGACAACTCCTACGAGCAGTACTTC
NA	TRBV9	TRBD1	TRBJ1-6	CASSVEGQNSPLHF	TGTGCCAGCAGCGTAGAGGGACAGAATTCACCCCTCCACTTT
once	TRBV7-9	NA	TRBJ1-1	CASRNRGGEDPNTEAFF	TGTGCCAGCAGGAACCGAGGTGGGGAGGACCCGAACACTGAAGCTTTCTTT
NA	TRBV6-6	NA	TRBJ2-7	CASSYTGYEQYF	TGTGCCAGCAGTTACACGGGCTACGAGCAGTACTTC
NA	TRBV7-9	NA	TRBJ2-2	CASSFLGPNTGELFF	TGTGCCAGCAGCTTCTTAGGGCCGAACACCGGGGAGCTGTTTTTT
NA	TRBV4-1	NA	TRBJ2-5	CASSQGQRIETQYF	TGCGCCAGCAGCCAAGGACAGAGAATAGAGACCCAGTACTTC
NA	TRBV6-5	NA	TRBJ1-5	CASSYSVDQPQHF	TGTGCCAGCAGTTACTCGGTGGATCAGCCCCAGCATTTT
NA	TRBV4-3	TRBD2	TRBJ2-7	CASSHLLAETYEQYF	TGCGCCAGCAGCCACCTACTAGCGGAGACCTACGAGCAGTACTTC
NA	TRBV4-1	TRBD1	TRBJ2-7	CASSQDPSRGISYEQYF	TGCGCCAGCAGCCAAGATCCTAGCAGGGGGATATCCTACGAGCAGTACTTC
NA	TRBV6-1	TRBD1	TRBJ2-7	CASSEDRGPHEQYF	TGTGCCAGCAGTGAAGACAGGGGCCCCCACGAGCAGTACTTC
NA	TRBV13	NA	TRBJ1-3	CASSPGRSSGNTIYF	TGTGCCAGCAGCCCCGGTCGGTCCTCTGGAAACACCATATATTTT
NA	TRBV9	NA	TRBJ1-2	CASSVRSQFSLANYGYTF	TGTGCCAGCAGCGTCCGGAGTCAGTTCTCGTTAGCTAACTATGGCTACACCTTC
NA	TRBV30	TRBD1	TRBJ2-7	CAWSTIGTGGNEQYF	TGTGCCTGGAGTACCATCGGGACAGGGGGCAACGAGCAGTACTTC
NA	TRBV4-1	TRBD1	TRBJ2-5	CASSLLPGQGRETQYF	TGCGCCAGCAGCCTACTTCCAGGACAGGGGAGGGAGACCCAGTACTTC